A selection of T cell receptor beta chains follows, all from one sample in a study of shared clonotypes between healthy human individuals. Assay used: immunoSEQ multiplex PCR; TCRdb lists only in-frame clones, some missing. The table has about 2.4 million clones, 90% to 95% seen once. Sequenced material: naive CD4+ T cells from PBMCs. The receptors here all came from a young man in good health. Some clones in this sample may be carry-over from other donors' samples. CDR3s include the opening cysteine and the closing phenylalanine or tryptophan. The D gene is left open where the match is weak. Clone size is not always given. Where it is, it says once, few, many or a class for expanded clones.

j_gene: TRBJ2-1; v_gene: TRBV2; abundance: -; d_gene: -; CDR3nt: TGTGCCAGCAGCTACGAACTGTACAATGAGCAGTTCTTC; CDR3aa: CASSYELYNEQFF
j_gene: TRBJ1-2; v_gene: TRBV5-1; abundance: -; d_gene: -; CDR3nt: TGCGCCAGCAGCTTGGCGTGGGAGCATGACTACACCTTC; CDR3aa: CASSLAWEHDYTF
j_gene: TRBJ1-5; v_gene: TRBV28; abundance: few; d_gene: -; CDR3nt: TGTGCCAGCAGACTACAGGGAAGCCAGCCCCAGCATTTT; CDR3aa: CASRLQGSQPQHF
j_gene: TRBJ1-4; v_gene: TRBV28; abundance: -; d_gene: TRBD1; CDR3nt: TGTGCCAGCAGTTTCGTGACAGGGGGGGGTGAAAAACTGTTTTTT; CDR3aa: CASSFVTGGGEKLFF
j_gene: TRBJ2-1; v_gene: TRBV5-4; abundance: -; d_gene: -; CDR3nt: TGTGCCAGCAGCTCTCCAGGCGATGAGCAGTTCTTC; CDR3aa: CASSSPGDEQFF
j_gene: TRBJ2-1; v_gene: TRBV11-2; abundance: -; d_gene: -; CDR3nt: TGTGCCAGCAGAGGTTACTACAATGAGCAGTTCTTC; CDR3aa: CASRGYYNEQFF
j_gene: TRBJ1-1; v_gene: TRBV28; abundance: -; d_gene: -; CDR3nt: TGTGCCAGCAGTTTATTCTCACGAGGGAACACTGAAGCTTTCTTT; CDR3aa: CASSLFSRGNTEAFF
j_gene: TRBJ1-2; v_gene: TRBV7-2; abundance: -; d_gene: TRBD1; CDR3nt: TGTGCCAGCAGCCCGAGGACAGGAGGGAACTATGGCTACACCTTC; CDR3aa: CASSPRTGGNYGYTF
j_gene: TRBJ1-2; v_gene: TRBV28; abundance: -; d_gene: TRBD1; CDR3nt: TGTGCCAGCAGTTCCTACAGGGGTGGCTACACCTTC; CDR3aa: CASSSYRGGYTF
j_gene: TRBJ2-5; v_gene: TRBV7-8; abundance: -; d_gene: -; CDR3nt: TGTGCCAGCAGCTTAGGTAGAGGGGAGACCCAGTACTTC; CDR3aa: CASSLGRGETQYF
j_gene: TRBJ2-5; v_gene: TRBV11-3; abundance: once; d_gene: TRBD1; CDR3nt: TGTGCCAGCAGCCCGGGGACAGCCCTCCAAGAGACCCAGTACTTC; CDR3aa: CASSPGTALQETQYF
j_gene: TRBJ1-6; v_gene: TRBV7-3; abundance: -; d_gene: -; CDR3nt: TGTGCCAGCAGCTTAGAGGGGAGTTCACCCCTCCACTTT; CDR3aa: CASSLEGSSPLHF
j_gene: TRBJ2-7; v_gene: TRBV5-4; abundance: -; d_gene: TRBD1; CDR3nt: TGTGCCAGCAGCTTGGGAGGACAGGGAGGCTACGAGCAGTACTTC; CDR3aa: CASSLGGQGGYEQYF
j_gene: TRBJ2-5; v_gene: TRBV4-1; abundance: -; d_gene: -; CDR3nt: TGCGCCAGCAGCCAAGCAGCAACAGGGATTCAAGAGACCCAGTACTTC; CDR3aa: CASSQAATGIQETQYF
j_gene: TRBJ1-2; v_gene: TRBV5-6; abundance: -; d_gene: TRBD1; CDR3nt: TGTGCCAGCAGCTTGGGGGACAGCAGCGATGGCTACACCTTC; CDR3aa: CASSLGDSSDGYTF
j_gene: TRBJ2-7; v_gene: TRBV5-4; abundance: -; d_gene: -; CDR3nt: TGTGCCAGCAGCTTGGCCAACGGGGCCTACGAGCAGTACTTC; CDR3aa: CASSLANGAYEQYF
j_gene: TRBJ1-1; v_gene: TRBV12-5; abundance: once; d_gene: -; CDR3nt: TGTGCTAGTGGTTTGGGGGATACTGAAGCTTTCTTT; CDR3aa: CASGLGDTEAFF
j_gene: TRBJ2-1; v_gene: TRBV10-1; abundance: -; d_gene: -; CDR3nt: TGCGCCAGCACGGGGAGGTCCTACAATGAGCAGTTCTTC; CDR3aa: CASTGRSYNEQFF
j_gene: TRBJ1-3; v_gene: TRBV7-8; abundance: -; d_gene: -; CDR3nt: TGTGCCAGCAGCCGGGGATCCGCGGGAAACACCATATATTTT; CDR3aa: CASSRGSAGNTIYF
j_gene: TRBJ1-1; v_gene: TRBV7-9; abundance: -; d_gene: TRBD1; CDR3nt: TGTGCCAGCAGCTTACGTGGGACAGGGGTCATGAACACTGAAGCTTTCTTT; CDR3aa: CASSLRGTGVMNTEAFF
j_gene: TRBJ2-5; v_gene: TRBV6-6; abundance: -; d_gene: -; CDR3nt: TGTGCCAGCAGGCCCTGGAGGGAGGCGACAGAGACCCAGTACTTC; CDR3aa: CASRPWREATETQYF
j_gene: TRBJ1-1; v_gene: TRBV18; abundance: few; d_gene: -; CDR3nt: TGTGCCAGCATCGGACAGCAGAACACTGAAGCTTTCTTT; CDR3aa: CASIGQQNTEAFF
j_gene: TRBJ2-2; v_gene: TRBV11-3; abundance: -; d_gene: -; CDR3nt: TGTGCCAGCAGCTTGGGCCACGCCGAGGCTGACACCGGGGAGCTGTTTTTT; CDR3aa: CASSLGHAEADTGELFF
j_gene: TRBJ2-7; v_gene: TRBV5-1; abundance: -; d_gene: -; CDR3nt: TGCGCCAGCAGCTTGGCGGTGACTAGCTACGAGCAGTACTTC; CDR3aa: CASSLAVTSYEQYF
j_gene: TRBJ2-3; v_gene: TRBV5-1; abundance: -; d_gene: TRBD2; CDR3nt: TGCGCCAGCAGCTTGGCGGGAGGGCCTATTACAGATACGCAGTATTTT; CDR3aa: CASSLAGGPITDTQYF
j_gene: TRBJ2-7; v_gene: TRBV5-6; abundance: -; d_gene: TRBD1; CDR3nt: TGTGCCAGCAGCTTGTGGGACAGGGTGGGTGAGCAGTACTTC; CDR3aa: CASSLWDRVGEQYF
j_gene: TRBJ1-1; v_gene: TRBV5-1; abundance: -; d_gene: TRBD1; CDR3nt: TGCGCCAGCAGCTTGAGACAGGGTGGGGCTGAAGCTTTCTTT; CDR3aa: CASSLRQGGAEAFF